The 30 T cell receptor beta chains reported below all come from one sample, sequenced in a study of identical twins. TCRdb analysed the 5' RACE reads with MiXCR anew, one entry per CDR3 protein. The repertoire includes more than 1.5 million distinct CDR3 sequences, around a third of them detected once, and under 0.35% sits in the top ten. What was sequenced was cord blood. The receptors come from a newborn girl in good health.

This clonotype was found a few times. The V call is TRBV29-1, the J call TRBJ2-7; TRBD2 matches 15 bases. Germline trimming cut 2 bases from V and 6 bases from J; bases unmatched to any gene: 11. This CDR3 is 17 amino acids long. CDR1 is SQVTM and CDR2 is ANQGSEA in the germline V gene. The CDR3 DNA is TGCAGCGTTGAAATAGTTAGCGGACTAGCGGGAGGGACCGAGCAGTACTTC. Encoded protein: CSVEIVSGLAGGTEQYF.

This clonotype has only a few counts. This chain's CDR3 is CASSESGQGYNEQYF. The CDR3 bases are TGTGCCAGCAGTGAGAGCGGACAGGGCTACAATGAGCAGTACTTC. The chain joins TRBV2 to TRBJ2-5, with 8 bases aligning to TRBD1. V was pared by 3 bases and J by 11 bases, with 14 bases of the junction left unmatched. The CDR3 totals 15 residues. Germline V gene sequence: CDR1 SNHLY, CDR2 FYNNEI.

This chain links TRBV28 with TRBJ1-3; D is ambiguous. With 0 bases removed from V and 2 bases from J, the gap between germline ends came to 2 bases. This CDR3 is built from 13 residues. Germline assignment: CDR1 MDHEN and CDR2 SYDVKM. The CDR3 spells CASSLWTGNTIYF. The CDR3 DNA follows: TGTGCCAGCAGTTTATGGACTGGAAACACCATATATTTT.

This clonotype appeared a few times. The gene calls are TRBV7-2 and TRBJ2-2; tentatively, D is TRBD2 (6 bases). V lost 6 bases, J lost 1 base, and 12 bases lay in between. From germline, CDR1 is SGHTA and CDR2 FQGNSA. This CDR3 comprises 15 residues. Written as DNA, the CDR3 is TGTGCCAGCAGTTGGGACTCCTGGAACACCGGGGAGCTGTTTTTT. This gives the protein CASSWDSWNTGELFF.

The J gene is TRBJ2-1, the V gene TRBV6-2 or TRBV6-3; D is ambiguous. The germline CDR1 and CDR2 sequences are MNHEY and SVGEGT. The V end lost 7 bases, the J end lost 4 bases, and 14 bases lay between the germline ends. This CDR3 has 14 residues. Here the CDR3 reads CASNRMRLYNEQFF. The CDR3 DNA follows: TGTGCCAGCAACCGTATGAGGCTTTACAATGAGCAGTTCTTC.

CDR3 sequence: CASSYAPPTSFTGELFF. The CDR3 nucleotides are TGTGCCAGCAGTTACGCGCCACCAACTAGTTTCACCGGGGAGCTGTTTTTT. The rearrangement links TRBV6-2 or TRBV6-3 to TRBJ2-2; possible D gene TRBD2, 5 bases. This CDR3 has 17 residues. V gave up 2 bases and J gave up 4 bases, with 17 bases separating them. Germline CDR1 and CDR2: MNHEY and SVGEGT.

This clonotype was counted only a few times. J is TRBJ1-2 and V is TRBV20-1; 8 bases are shared with TRBD1. This CDR3 has 15 residues. The trim removed 5 bases at V and 0 bases at J, leaving 8 bases unmatched. CDR1 and CDR2 from the germline V gene are DFQATT and SNEGSKA (reference sequence). The CDR3 is CSAQGAEWSNYGYTF. DNA for the CDR3: TGCAGTGCTCAGGGGGCAGAGTGGTCTAACTATGGCTACACCTTC.

The J gene is TRBJ2-3, the V gene TRBV7-2, with TRBD1 identical over 10 bases. Trimming cost V 4 bases and J 4 bases; bases outside gene matches: 5. The CDR3 runs to 15 residues. The germline gives CDR1 SGHTA, CDR2 FQGNSA. The DNA of the CDR3 is TGTGCCAGCAGCTACTTCGGACAGGGGGCAGATACGCAGTATTTT. Its protein is CASSYFGQGADTQYF.

This rearrangement joins TRBV18 to TRBJ2-1, with no clear D. CDR3 length equals 14 residues. V dropped 1 base and J dropped 4 bases, with 8 bases sitting between them. Germline loops: CDR1 KGHSH, CDR2 LQKENI. CDR3 residues: CASSPLVWYNEQFF. The CDR3 bases are TGTGCCAGCTCACCACTAGTCTGGTACAATGAGCAGTTCTTC.

The rearrangement links TRBV30 to TRBJ1-1; D unclear. CDR3 length: 14 residues. Germline CDR1 GTSNPN, CDR2 SVGIG (reference sequence). V was trimmed by 0 bases and J by 0 bases, leaving 8 bases between them. Here the CDR3 DNA reads TGTGCCTGGAGTGTACTAGGACTGAACACTGAAGCTTTCTTT. This gives the protein CAWSVLGLNTEAFF. The full variable domain, rest sourced from reference TRBV30 and TRBJ1-1, is SQTIHQWPATLVQPVGSPLSLECTVEGTSNPNLYWYRQAAGRGLQLLFYSVGIGQISSEVPQNLSASRPQDRQFILSSKKLLLSDSGFYLCAWSVLGLNTEAFFGQGTRLTVV.

The chain employs TRBV24-1 and TRBJ1-1, with a weak D call TRBD1 (5 bases). CDR1 KGHDR and CDR2 SFDVKD come from the germline V gene. With 9 bases removed from V and 4 bases from J, the gap between germline ends came to 17 bases. CDR3 length: 14 residues. The CDR3 protein is CATLDGGIRTEAFF. The CDR3 nucleotides read TGTGCCACCCTTGACGGGGGAATACGCACTGAAGCTTTCTTT.

This clonotype appeared a few times. The chain employs TRBV27 and TRBJ1-6; 10 nucleotides agree with TRBD1. CDR3 length: 17 residues. V was clipped by 7 bases and J by 10 bases; unmatched bases: 16. Germline V gene sequence: CDR1 MNHEY, CDR2 SMNVEV (reference sequence). The CDR3 nucleotides are TGTGCCAGCAACCCTAAAGGACAGGGGGTACAATGGTCACCCCTCCACTTT. This sequence encodes CASNPKGQGVQWSPLHF.

The rearrangement joins TRBV21-1 to TRBJ1-5; the table's D call TRBD1 went unverified against the DNA. TRBV21-1 is shown as a pseudogene. CDR3 length: 14 amino acids. CDR3 amino acids: CASSEGQSRPPQHF. CDR3 nucleotides: TGTGCCAGCAGCGAGGGACAGTCACGTCCGCCCCAGCATTTT.

In its sample, this clonotype was seen a few times. The V gene is TRBV4-1, the J gene TRBJ2-1; 8 bases match TRBD2. The V segment lost 5 bases and the J segment 6 bases; nucleotides outside the gene matches: 6. The germline V gene has CDR1 MGHRA and CDR2 YSYEKL. The CDR3 covers 14 residues. CDR3 region: CASSKGGTSNEQFF. For the CDR3, the DNA is TGCGCCAGCAGCAAAGGGGGGACTAGCAATGAGCAGTTCTTC.

V usage is TRBV11-2 and J usage is TRBJ2-1; possibly TRBD2 for D (6 bases). Trimming left V 2 bases short and J 7 bases short, with 9 bases between. This CDR3 comprises 13 residues. Germline V CDR1 and CDR2: SGHAT, FQNNGV. CDR3 amino acids: CASSLSGWNEQFF. In DNA form, the CDR3 reads TGTGCCAGCAGCTTAAGCGGGTGGAATGAGCAGTTCTTC. The variable domain in full, with the rest retrieved from reference TRBV11-2 and TRBJ2-1, is EAGVAQSPRYKIIEKRQSVAFWCNPISGHATLYWYQQILGQGPKLLIQFQNNGVVDDSQLPKDRFSAERLKGVDSTLKIQPAKLEDSAVYLCASSLSGWNEQFFGPGTRLTVL.

The V and J genes are TRBV5-1 and TRBJ1-2, with D uncertain. In germline, CDR1 is SGHRS, CDR2 YFSETQ. V was clipped by 2 bases and J by 6 bases, with 17 bases between them. CDR3 length: 15 amino acids. This chain's CDR3 is CASSLAGLEFDGYTF. In DNA, the CDR3 is TGCGCCAGCAGCTTAGCAGGATTAGAATTTGATGGCTACACCTTC. The whole variable domain, filled in from reference TRBV5-1 and TRBJ1-2, reads KAGVTQTPRYLIKTRGQQVTLSCSPISGHRSVSWYQQTPGQGLQFLFEYFSETQRNKGNFPGRFSGRQFSNSRSEMNVSTLELGDSALYLCASSLAGLEFDGYTFGSGTRLTVV.

There are many counts of this clonotype. The junction differs from germline at one of its ends, possibly a read error. This sequence joins TRBV5-1 and TRBJ2-7; D is ambiguous. Germline CDR1 is SGHRS and CDR2 is YFSETQ. This CDR3 region has 13 residues. The CDR3 sequence is CASSLVGDYEQYF. CDR3 DNA sequence: TGTGCCAGCAGTTTGGTCGGAGACTACGAGCAGTACTTC.

This chain connects TRBV11-2 to TRBJ1-2, with D uncertain. Trimming took 1 base from V and 8 from J, leaving 11 bases between them. Germline lookup yields CDR1 SGHAT and CDR2 FQNNGV. This CDR3 spans 13 amino acids. CDR3 region: CASSLVRAGGYTF. In DNA, the CDR3 is TGTGCCAGCAGCTTAGTTAGGGCGGGAGGCTACACCTTC.

The V call is TRBV6-5, the J call TRBJ2-1; 9 bases line up with TRBD1. The CDR3 sequence is 15 residues long. J lost 10 bases, V lost 2 bases, and 9 bases had no gene match. CDR1 MNHEY and CDR2 SVGAGI come from the germline V gene. DNA for the CDR3: TGTGCCAGCAGTTACGGGACAGGGATTGGGTACGAGCAGTTCTTC. This gives the protein CASSYGTGIGYEQFF.

In this sample, this clonotype turned up many times. The V gene is TRBV29-1, the J gene TRBJ2-7, with TRBD1 matching over 7 bases. The trim removed 7 bases at V and 3 bases at J, leaving 3 bases unmatched. Per germline, CDR1 SQVTM and CDR2 ANQGSEA. The CDR3 contains 11 residues. As DNA, the CDR3 is TGCAGCGAGTACAGGGGCTACGAGCAGTACTTC. Its translation is CSEYRGYEQYF.

The chain is built from TRBV29-1 and TRBJ1-1, with D uncertain. The CDR3 sequence is 12 residues long. Germline V gene lookup returns CDR1 SQVTM and CDR2 ANQGSEA. The V gene lost 5 bases and the J gene lost 0 bases, with 7 bases spanning the gap. The CDR3 DNA is TGCAGCGTTCGTGGCATGAACACTGAAGCTTTCTTT. Its translation is CSVRGMNTEAFF.

In this sample, this clonotype turned up a few times. The chain combines TRBV5-1 with TRBJ2-5; 13 bases fit TRBD2. Germline-derived CDR1 and CDR2 are SGHRS and YFSETQ. The CDR3 spans 19 residues. The junction had 8 bases not matched to a gene; V was cut back by 0 bases and J by 0 bases. The CDR3 reads CASSLALAGGAPYQETQYF. The CDR3 DNA follows: TGCGCCAGCAGCTTGGCACTAGCGGGAGGGGCCCCCTACCAAGAGACCCAGTACTTC.

This clonotype was counted only a few times. The chain employs TRBV28 and TRBJ2-1; TRBD1 matches 8 bases. Germline loops: CDR1 MDHEN, CDR2 SYDVKM. Trimming at V came to 7 bases and at J to 6 bases, leaving 11 bases not matched to a gene. There are 15 residues in the CDR3. As DNA, the CDR3 is TGTGCCAGCACTTCCCTGGACAGGGATCCCAATGAGCAGTTCTTC. Translating it yields CASTSLDRDPNEQFF.

The V and J genes are TRBV12-3 or TRBV12-4 and TRBJ2-3; 9 nucleotides align to TRBD2. V dropped 2 bases and J dropped 4; count of bases not matched to a gene: 13. The CDR3 is 18 amino acids. CDR3 loop: CASSLILAGGGVADTQYF. CDR3 DNA sequence: TGTGCCAGCAGTTTAATTTTGGCGGGAGGGGGTGTTGCAGATACGCAGTATTTT.

This chain connects TRBV14 to TRBJ2-7; 12 positions agree with TRBD1. CDR3 length equals 17 residues. V was pared by 3 bases and J by 7 bases, with 13 bases of the junction left unmatched. The V gene's germline CDR1 is SGHDN and CDR2 FVKESK. The CDR3, as DNA: TGTGCCAGCAGCCATGACCTCCGGGACAGGGGGCTGAATGAGCAGTACTTC. Translation gives CASSHDLRDRGLNEQYF. Full variable domain (missing parts from reference TRBV14 and TRBJ2-7): EAGVTQFPSHSVIEKGQTVTLRCDPISGHDNLYWYRRVMGKEIKFLLHFVKESKQDESGMPNNRFLAERTGGTYSTLKVQPAELEDSGVYFCASSHDLRDRGLNEQYFGPGTRLTVT.

The table lists this clonotype with many counts. V gene TRBV29-1 combines with J gene TRBJ2-5, with TRBD2 identical over 14 bases. CDR1 and CDR2 (germline): SQVTM, ANQGSEA. Unmatched junction bases numbered 7, after V lost 6 bases and J lost 7 bases. The CDR3 sequence is 14 residues long. The CDR3 sequence: CSVVGTSGSATQYF. The CDR3 coding sequence is TGCAGCGTCGTCGGGACTAGCGGGAGTGCGACCCAGTACTTC.

The V call is TRBV10-3, the J call TRBJ2-4; 8 bases align to TRBD1. J lost 8 bases, V lost 4 bases, and 10 bases had no gene match. In germline, CDR1 is ENHRY, CDR2 SYGVKD. The CDR3 covers 15 residues. The chain's CDR3 is CAISGLPPTGDIQYF. The CDR3 region has the DNA TGTGCCATCAGTGGGTTGCCCCCGACAGGGGACATTCAGTACTTC.

There are many counts of this clonotype. J is TRBJ2-7 and V is TRBV21-1; TRBD1 is the table's D call, not checked against the DNA. TRBV21-1 is designated a pseudogene. The CDR3 sequence is 17 residues long. The CDR3 nucleotides are TGTGCCAGCAGCACTATCTCACCGACAGGGAAGACCTACGAGCAGTACTTC. As protein: CASSTISPTGKTYEQYF.

Many counts were recorded for this clonotype. V and J are TRBV27 and TRBJ2-1; D gene unclear. Trimming left V 0 bases short and J 7 bases short, with 7 bases between. From germline, CDR1 is MNHEY and CDR2 SMNVEV (reference sequence). The CDR3 sequence is 13 residues long. The CDR3 here is CASSLSSKNEQFF. The CDR3 nucleotides are TGTGCCAGCAGTTTATCGAGCAAGAATGAGCAGTTCTTC.

V is TRBV15 and J is TRBJ2-3, with 7 bases matching TRBD1. The length of the CDR3 is 16 residues. V shed 0 bases, J shed 1 base, and the junction held 4 bases outside the gene matches. CDR1 LNHNV and CDR2 YYDKDF come from the germline V gene (reference sequence). CDR3 DNA: TGTGCCACCAGCAGAGAACTTGGACAGGGCACAGATACGCAGTATTTT. Translation: CATSRELGQGTDTQYF.